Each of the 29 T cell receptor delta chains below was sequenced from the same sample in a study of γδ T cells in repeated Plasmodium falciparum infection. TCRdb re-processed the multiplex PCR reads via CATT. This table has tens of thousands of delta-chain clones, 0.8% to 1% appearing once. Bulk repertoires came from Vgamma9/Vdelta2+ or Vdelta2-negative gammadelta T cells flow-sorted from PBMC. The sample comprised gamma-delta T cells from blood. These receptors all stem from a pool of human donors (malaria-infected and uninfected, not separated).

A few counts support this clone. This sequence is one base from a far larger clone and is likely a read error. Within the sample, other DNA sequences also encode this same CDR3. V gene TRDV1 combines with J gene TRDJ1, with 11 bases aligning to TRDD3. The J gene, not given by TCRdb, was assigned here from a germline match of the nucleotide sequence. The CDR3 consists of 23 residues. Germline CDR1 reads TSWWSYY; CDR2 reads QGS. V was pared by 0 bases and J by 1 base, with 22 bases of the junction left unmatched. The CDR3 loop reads CALGELQLPSYWLGDTSTDKLIF. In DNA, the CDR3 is TGTGCTCTTGGGGAACTCCAACTTCCTTCCTACTGGCTGGGGGATACTTCCACCGATAAACTCATCTTT.

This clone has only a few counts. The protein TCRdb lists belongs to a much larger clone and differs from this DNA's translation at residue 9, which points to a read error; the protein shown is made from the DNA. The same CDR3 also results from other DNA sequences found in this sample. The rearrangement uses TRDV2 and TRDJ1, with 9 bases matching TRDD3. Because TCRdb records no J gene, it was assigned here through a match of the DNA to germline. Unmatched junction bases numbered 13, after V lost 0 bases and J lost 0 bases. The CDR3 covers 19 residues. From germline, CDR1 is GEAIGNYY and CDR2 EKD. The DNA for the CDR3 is TGTGCCTGTGACACCCTGGGCCATGCTGGGGGATGGTACACCGATAAACTCATCTTT. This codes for CACDTLGHAGGWYTDKLIF.

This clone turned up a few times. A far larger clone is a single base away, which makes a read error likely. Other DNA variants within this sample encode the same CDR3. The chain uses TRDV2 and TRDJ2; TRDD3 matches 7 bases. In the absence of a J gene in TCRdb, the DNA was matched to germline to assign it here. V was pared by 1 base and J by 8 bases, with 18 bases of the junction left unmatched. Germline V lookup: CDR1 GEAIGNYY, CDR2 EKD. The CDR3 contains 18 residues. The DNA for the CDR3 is TGTGCCTGTGACACGGTGGGGGACCCGCCGAATAAGACGGCACAACTCTTCTTT. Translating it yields CACDTVGDPPNKTAQLFF.

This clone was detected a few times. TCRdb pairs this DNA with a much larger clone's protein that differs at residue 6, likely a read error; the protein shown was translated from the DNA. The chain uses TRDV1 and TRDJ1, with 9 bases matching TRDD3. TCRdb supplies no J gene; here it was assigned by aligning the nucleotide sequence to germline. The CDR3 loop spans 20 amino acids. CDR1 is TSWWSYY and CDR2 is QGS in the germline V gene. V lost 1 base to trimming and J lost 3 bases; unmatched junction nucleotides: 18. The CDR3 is CALGEPITHWGDTQADKLIF. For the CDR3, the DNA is TGTGCTCTTGGGGAACCCATTACCCACTGGGGGGATACACAGGCCGATAAACTCATCTTT.

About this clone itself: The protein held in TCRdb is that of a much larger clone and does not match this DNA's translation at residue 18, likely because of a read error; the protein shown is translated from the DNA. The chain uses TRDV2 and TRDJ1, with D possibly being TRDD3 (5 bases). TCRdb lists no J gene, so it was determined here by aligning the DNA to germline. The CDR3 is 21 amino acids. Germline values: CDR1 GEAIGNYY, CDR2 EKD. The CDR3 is CACDPPSSRGPLRRATDELIF. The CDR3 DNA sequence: TGTGCCTGTGACCCCCCCTCCTCCAGGGGGCCTTTGCGACGGGCGACCGATGAACTCATCTTT.

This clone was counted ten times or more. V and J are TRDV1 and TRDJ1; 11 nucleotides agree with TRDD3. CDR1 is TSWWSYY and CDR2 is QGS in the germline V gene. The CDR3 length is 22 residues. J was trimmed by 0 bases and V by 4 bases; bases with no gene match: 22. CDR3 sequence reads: CALGVPLVIGGYGTSYTDKLIF. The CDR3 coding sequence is TGTGCTCTTGGGGTGCCGTTGGTAATTGGGGGATACGGGACCTCATACACCGATAAACTCATCTTT.

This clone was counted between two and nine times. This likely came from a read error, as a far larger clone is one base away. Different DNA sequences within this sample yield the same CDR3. The CDR3 is CACDTLVPSVALTDKLIF. CDR3 DNA: TGTGCCTGTGACACACTCGTTCCCTCGGTTGCACTGACCGATAAACTCATCTTT. This chain links TRDV2 with TRDJ1; D is unclear. The J gene is not listed in TCRdb, so it was assigned here from a DNA match to germline. The V end was cut by 1 base, the J end by 2 bases, with 22 bases between. Germline loops: CDR1 GEAIGNYY, CDR2 EKD. The CDR3 runs to 18 residues.

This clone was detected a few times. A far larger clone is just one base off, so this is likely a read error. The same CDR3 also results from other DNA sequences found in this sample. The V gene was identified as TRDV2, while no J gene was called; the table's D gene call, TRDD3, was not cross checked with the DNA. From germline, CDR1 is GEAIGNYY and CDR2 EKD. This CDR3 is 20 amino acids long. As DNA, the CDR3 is TGTGCCTGTGACCACATACTGGGGGATACGGGGGAACCTAACACCGATAAGCTCATCTTT. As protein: CACDHILGDTGEPNTDKLIF.

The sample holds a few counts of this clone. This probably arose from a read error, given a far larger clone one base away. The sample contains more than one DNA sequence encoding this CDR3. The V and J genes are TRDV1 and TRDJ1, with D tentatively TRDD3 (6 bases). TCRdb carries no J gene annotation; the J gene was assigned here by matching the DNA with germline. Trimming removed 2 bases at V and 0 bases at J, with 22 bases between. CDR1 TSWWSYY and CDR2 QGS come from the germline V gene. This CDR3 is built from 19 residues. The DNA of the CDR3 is TGTGCTCTTGGGGAAAGGAGTAGGCCTACTGGGATGTACACCGATAAACTCATCTTT. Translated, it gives CALGERSRPTGMYTDKLIF.

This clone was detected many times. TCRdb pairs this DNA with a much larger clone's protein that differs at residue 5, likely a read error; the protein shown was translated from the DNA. CDR3 sequence (DNA): TGTGCCTGTGACGCCACTCCCGTACTGGGGGATACTGCCACCGATAAACTCATCTTT. It translates to CACDATPVLGDTATDKLIF. The rearrangement joins TRDV2 to TRDJ1; 12 nucleotides line up with TRDD3. CDR3 size: 19 residues. The germline V gene has CDR1 GEAIGNYY and CDR2 EKD. Losses at the gene ends were 3 bases for V and 1 base for J; bases not matched to a gene: 14.

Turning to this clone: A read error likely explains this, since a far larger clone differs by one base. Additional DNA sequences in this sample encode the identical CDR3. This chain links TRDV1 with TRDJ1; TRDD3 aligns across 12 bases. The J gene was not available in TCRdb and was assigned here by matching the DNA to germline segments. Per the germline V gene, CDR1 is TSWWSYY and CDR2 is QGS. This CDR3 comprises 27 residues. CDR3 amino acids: CALANGGSQRDETGGYSWTRGSDKLIF. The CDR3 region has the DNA TGTGCCCTTGCTAATGGTGGATCCCAAAGGGACGAAACTGGGGGATACTCCTGGACGAGAGGGTCCGATAAACTCATCTTT.

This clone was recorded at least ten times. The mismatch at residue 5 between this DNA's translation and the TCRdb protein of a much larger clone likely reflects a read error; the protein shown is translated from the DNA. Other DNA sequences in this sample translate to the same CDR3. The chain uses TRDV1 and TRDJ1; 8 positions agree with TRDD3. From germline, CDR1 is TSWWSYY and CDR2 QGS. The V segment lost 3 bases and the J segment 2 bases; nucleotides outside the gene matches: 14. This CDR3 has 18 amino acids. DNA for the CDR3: TGTGCTCTTGGGGACCTCTGGGGGACCCGTTACGGAACCGATAAACTCATCTTT. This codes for CALGDLWGTRYGTDKLIF.

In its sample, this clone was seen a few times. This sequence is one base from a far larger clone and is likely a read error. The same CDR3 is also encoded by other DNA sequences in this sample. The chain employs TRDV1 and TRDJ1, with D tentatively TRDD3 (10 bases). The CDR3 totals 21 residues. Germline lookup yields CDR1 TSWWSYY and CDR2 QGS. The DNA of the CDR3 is TGCGCTCTTGGGGAACGCCTTCCTACGCAGTTGGGGGATACTGGCACCGATAAACTCATCTTT. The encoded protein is CALGERLPTQLGDTGTDKLIF.

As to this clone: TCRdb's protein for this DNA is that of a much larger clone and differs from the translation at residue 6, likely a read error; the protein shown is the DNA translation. Here the CDR3 reads CALGIAFLLRLTNTDKLIF. CDR3 nucleotides: TGTGCTCTTGGGATAGCCTTCCTACTCCGACTTACTAACACCGATAAACTCATCTTT. The V and J genes are TRDV1 and TRDJ1; the match to TRDD2 covers 9 bases. J gave up 0 bases and V 5 bases, and 16 bases lay outside the gene matches. This CDR3 comprises 19 residues. The germline gives CDR1 TSWWSYY, CDR2 QGS.

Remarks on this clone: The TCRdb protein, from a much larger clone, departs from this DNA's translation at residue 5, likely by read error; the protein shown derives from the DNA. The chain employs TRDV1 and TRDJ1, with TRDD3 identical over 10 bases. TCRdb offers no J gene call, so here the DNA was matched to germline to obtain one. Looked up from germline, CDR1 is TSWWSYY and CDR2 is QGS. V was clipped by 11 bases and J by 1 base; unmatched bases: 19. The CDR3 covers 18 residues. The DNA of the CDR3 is TGTGCTTACGCAGGTCCCCTGGGGGATAGCCGGTGCACCGATAAACTCATCTTT. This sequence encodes CAYAGPLGDSRCTDKLIF.

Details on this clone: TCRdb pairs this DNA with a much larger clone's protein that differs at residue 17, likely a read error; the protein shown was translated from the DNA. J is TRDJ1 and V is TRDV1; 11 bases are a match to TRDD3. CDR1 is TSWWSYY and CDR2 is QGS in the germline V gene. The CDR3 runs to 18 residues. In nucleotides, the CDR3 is TGTGCTCTTGGGGTAATATACTGGGGGATAAAATACACCGATAAACTCACCTTT. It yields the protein CALGVIYWGIKYTDKLTF.

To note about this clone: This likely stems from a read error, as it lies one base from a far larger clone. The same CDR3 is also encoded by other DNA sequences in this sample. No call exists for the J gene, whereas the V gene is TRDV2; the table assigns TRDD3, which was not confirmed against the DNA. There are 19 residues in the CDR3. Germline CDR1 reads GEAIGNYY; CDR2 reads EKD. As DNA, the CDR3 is TGTGCCTGTGACACCGTCCCAATGGTGGGGGATACAGGGACCGATAAACTCATCTTC. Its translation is CACDTVPMVGDTGTDKLIF.

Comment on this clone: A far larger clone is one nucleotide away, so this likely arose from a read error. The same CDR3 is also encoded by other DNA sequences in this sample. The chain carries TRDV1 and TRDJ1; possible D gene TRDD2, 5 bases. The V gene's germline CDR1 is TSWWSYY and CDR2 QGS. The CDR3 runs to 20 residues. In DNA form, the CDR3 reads TGTGCTCTTGGGGACTGTCTTCCCGACCGGACTAACTCGTACACCGATAAGCTCATCTTT. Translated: CALGDCLPDRTNSYTDKLIF.

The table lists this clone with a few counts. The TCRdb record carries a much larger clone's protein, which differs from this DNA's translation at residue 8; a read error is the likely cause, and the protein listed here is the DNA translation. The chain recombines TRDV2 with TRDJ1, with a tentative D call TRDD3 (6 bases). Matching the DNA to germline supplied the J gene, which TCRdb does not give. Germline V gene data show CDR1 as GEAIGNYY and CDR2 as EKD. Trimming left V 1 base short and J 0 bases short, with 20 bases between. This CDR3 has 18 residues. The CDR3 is CACDTLPPGDHNTDKLIF. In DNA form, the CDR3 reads TGTGCCTGTGACACGCTCCCACCGGGGGACCACAACACCGATAAACTCATCTTT.

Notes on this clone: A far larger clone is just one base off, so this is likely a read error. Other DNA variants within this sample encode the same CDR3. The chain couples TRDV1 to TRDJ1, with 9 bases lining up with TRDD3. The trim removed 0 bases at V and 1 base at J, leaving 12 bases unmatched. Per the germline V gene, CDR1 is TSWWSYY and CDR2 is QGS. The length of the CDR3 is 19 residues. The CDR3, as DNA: TGTGCTCTTGGGGAACTACCCTGCTGGGGGGATACCCTCACCGATAAACTCATCTTT. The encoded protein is CALGELPCWGDTLTDKLIF.

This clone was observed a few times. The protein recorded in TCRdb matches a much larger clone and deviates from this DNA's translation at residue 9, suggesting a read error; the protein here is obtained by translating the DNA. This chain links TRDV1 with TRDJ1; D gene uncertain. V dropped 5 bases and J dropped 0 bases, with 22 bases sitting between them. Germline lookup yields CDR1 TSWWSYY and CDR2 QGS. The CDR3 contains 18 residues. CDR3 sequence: CALGRSTGPGRHTDKLIF. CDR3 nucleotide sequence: TGTGCTCTTGGGAGATCTACAGGACCGGGGCGTCACACCGATAAACTCATCTTT.

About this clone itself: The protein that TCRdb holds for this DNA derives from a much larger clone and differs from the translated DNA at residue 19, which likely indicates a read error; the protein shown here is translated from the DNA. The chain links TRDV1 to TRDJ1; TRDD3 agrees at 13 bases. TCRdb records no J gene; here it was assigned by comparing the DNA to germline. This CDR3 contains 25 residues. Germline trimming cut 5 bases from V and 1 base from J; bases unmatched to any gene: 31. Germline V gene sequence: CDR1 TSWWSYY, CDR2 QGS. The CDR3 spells CALGSLPRGLTGGYAFPPFTDKLIF. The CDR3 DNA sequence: TGTGCTCTTGGGAGCCTTCCGCGAGGCCTTACTGGGGGATACGCGTTTCCCCCGTTCACCGATAAACTCATCTTT.

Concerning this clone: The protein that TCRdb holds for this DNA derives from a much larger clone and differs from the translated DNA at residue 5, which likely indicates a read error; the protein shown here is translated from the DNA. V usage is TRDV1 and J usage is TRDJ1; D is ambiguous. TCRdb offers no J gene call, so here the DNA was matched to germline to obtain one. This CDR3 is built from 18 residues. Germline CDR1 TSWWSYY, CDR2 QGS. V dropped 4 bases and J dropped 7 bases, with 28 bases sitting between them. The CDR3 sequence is CALGGPFPTYGVEFKLIF. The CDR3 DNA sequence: TGTGCTCTTGGGGGCCCCTTTCCCACTTACGGTGTGGAGTTTAAACTCATCTTT.

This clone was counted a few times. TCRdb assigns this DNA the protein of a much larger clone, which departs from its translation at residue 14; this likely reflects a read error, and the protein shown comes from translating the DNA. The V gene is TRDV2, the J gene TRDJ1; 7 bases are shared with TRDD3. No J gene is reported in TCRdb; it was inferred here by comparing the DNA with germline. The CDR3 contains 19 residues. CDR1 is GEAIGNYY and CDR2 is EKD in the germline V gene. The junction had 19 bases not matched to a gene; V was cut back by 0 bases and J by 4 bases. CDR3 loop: CACDTVSPGGGQYIDKLIF. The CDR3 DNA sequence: TGTGCCTGTGACACCGTTTCCCCTGGGGGGGGCCAGTACATCGATAAACTCATCTTT.

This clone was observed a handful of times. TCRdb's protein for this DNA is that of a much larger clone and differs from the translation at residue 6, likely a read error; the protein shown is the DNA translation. CDR3 sequence: CACDPEEEHWGNTDKLIF. CDR3 coding DNA: TGTGCCTGTGACCCAGAGGAGGAGCACTGGGGTAACACCGATAAACTCATCTTT. The J gene is TRDJ1, the V gene TRDV2; 7 bases agree with TRDD3. The J gene was not available in TCRdb and was assigned here by matching the DNA to germline segments. The CDR3 consists of 18 residues. V lost 3 bases to trimming and J lost 0 bases; unmatched junction nucleotides: 15. CDR1 and CDR2 from the germline V gene are GEAIGNYY and EKD.

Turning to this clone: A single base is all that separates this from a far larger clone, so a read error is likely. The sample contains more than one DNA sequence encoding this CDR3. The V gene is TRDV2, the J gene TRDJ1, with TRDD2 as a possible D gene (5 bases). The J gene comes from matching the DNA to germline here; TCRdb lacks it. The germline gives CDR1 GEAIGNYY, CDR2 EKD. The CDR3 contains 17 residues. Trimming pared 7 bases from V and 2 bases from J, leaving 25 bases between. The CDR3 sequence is CACGPSGTYSRTDKLIF. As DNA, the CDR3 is TGTGCCTGCGGCCCTAGTGGAACCTACTCCCGGACCGATAAACTCATCTTT.

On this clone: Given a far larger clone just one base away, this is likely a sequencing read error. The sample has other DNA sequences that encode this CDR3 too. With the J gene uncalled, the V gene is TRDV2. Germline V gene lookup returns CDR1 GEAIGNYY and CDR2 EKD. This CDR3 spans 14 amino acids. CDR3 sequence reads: CACDVLTKTDKLIF. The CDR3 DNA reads TGTGCCTGTGACGTTCTTACTAAGACCGATAAGCTCATCTTT.

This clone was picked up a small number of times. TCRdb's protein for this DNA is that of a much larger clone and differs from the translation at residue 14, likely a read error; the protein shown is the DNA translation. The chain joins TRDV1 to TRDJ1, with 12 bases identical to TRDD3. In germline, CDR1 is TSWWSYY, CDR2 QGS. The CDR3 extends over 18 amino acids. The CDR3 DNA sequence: TGTGCTCTTGGGGACGGCTCCTGGGGGATACGAGACACCGCTAAACTCATCTTT. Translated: CALGDGSWGIRDTAKLIF.

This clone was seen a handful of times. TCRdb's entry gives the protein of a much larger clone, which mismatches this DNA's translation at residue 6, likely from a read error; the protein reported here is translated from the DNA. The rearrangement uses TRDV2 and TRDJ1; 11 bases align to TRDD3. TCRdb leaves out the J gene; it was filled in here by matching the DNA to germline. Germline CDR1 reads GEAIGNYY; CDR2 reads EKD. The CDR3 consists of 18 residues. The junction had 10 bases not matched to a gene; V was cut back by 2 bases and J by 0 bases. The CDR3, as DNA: TGTGCCTGTGACAGGGTACTGGGGGATATGAAGGACACCGATAAACTCATCTTT. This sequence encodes CACDRVLGDMKDTDKLIF.